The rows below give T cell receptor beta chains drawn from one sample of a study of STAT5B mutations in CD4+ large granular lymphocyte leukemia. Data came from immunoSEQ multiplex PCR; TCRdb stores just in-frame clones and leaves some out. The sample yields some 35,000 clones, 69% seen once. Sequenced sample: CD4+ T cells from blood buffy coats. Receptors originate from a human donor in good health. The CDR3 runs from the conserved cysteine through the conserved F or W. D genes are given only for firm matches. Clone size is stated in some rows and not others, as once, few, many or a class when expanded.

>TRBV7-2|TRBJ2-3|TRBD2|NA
TGTGCCAGCAGCTTGCGGGGGGACAGCACAGATACGCAGTATTTT
CASSLRGDSTDTQYF
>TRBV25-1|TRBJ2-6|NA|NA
TGTGCCAGCAGTGAGTGGAGGGAAGGGTTCTCTGGGGCCAACGTCCTGACTTTC
CASSEWREGFSGANVLTF
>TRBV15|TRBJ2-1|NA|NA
TGTGCCACCAGCCCCCGAGGGGGTGAGCAGTTCTTC
CATSPRGGEQFF
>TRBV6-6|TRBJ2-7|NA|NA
TGTGCCAGCAGCCCCAGGGTAGATGGCGAGCAGTACTTC
CASSPRVDGEQYF
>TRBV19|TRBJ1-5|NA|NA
TGTGCCAGTAGTTTCCCTTCGGGGGGCAATCAGCCCCAGCATTTT
CASSFPSGGNQPQHF
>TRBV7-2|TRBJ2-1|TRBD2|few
TGTGCCAGCAGCCCAAGCGGGGGGGCCTACAATGAGCAGTTCTTC
CASSPSGGAYNEQFF
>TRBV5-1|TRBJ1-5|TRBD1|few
TGCGCCAGCAGCCCAACAGGGGGAGGAAATCAGCCCCAGCATTTT
CASSPTGGGNQPQHF
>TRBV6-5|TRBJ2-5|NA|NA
TGTGCCAGCAGTTACTTGGAGACCCAGTACTTC
CASSYLETQYF
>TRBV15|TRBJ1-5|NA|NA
TGTGCCACCAGCAGAGTCGGCCAGTTTGGCAATCAGCCCCAGCATTTT
CATSRVGQFGNQPQHF
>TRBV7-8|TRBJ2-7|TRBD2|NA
TGTGCCAGCAGCTTAGGGACTAGCGGGGGGGCTCGCGAGCAGTACTTC
CASSLGTSGGAREQYF
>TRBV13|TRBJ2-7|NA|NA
TGTGCCAGCAGCTTCAGGGCCCGCCTCTACGAGCAGTACTTC
CASSFRARLYEQYF
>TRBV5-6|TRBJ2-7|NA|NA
TGTGCCAGCAGCTTGGGACCTCAACAGGGAAACGAGCAGTACTTC
CASSLGPQQGNEQYF
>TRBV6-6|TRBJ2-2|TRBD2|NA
TGTGCCAGCAGTTCATTGGGACTAGCGAACACCGGGGAGCTGTTTTTT
CASSSLGLANTGELFF
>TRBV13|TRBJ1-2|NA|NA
TGTGCCAGCAGCTTAGGGGGGGGCAGCTATGGCTACACCTTC
CASSLGGGSYGYTF
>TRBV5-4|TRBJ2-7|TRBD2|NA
TGTGCCAGCAGCTTGTCGGGACTAAAGGACGAGCAGTACTTC
CASSLSGLKDEQYF
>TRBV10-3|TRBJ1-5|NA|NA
TGTGCCATCAGTGGACAGCTTAGCAATCAGCCCCAGCATTTT
CAISGQLSNQPQHF
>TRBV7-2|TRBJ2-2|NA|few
TGTGCCAGCAGCTTAGAGGAGGGGGAGCTGTTTTTT
CASSLEEGELFF
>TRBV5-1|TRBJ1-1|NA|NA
TGCGCCAGCAGCTTGATGGTCATGAACACTGAAGCTTTCTTT
CASSLMVMNTEAFF
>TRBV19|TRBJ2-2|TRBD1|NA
TGTGCCAGGGGACTTTGGTTCGGACAGGGGAGGACCGGGGAGCTGTTTTTT
CARGLWFGQGRTGELFF
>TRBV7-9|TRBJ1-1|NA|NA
TGTGCCAGCAGCGTTTACAGGGAGGGGACTGAAGCTTTCTTT
CASSVYREGTEAFF
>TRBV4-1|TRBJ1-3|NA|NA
TGCGCCAGCAGCCATAGCACGACAAGGAGCTCTGGAAACACCATATATTTT
CASSHSTTRSSGNTIYF
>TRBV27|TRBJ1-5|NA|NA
TGTGCCAGCAGGGCCCGACAGAGGGGCAATCAGCCCCAGCATTTT
CASRARQRGNQPQHF
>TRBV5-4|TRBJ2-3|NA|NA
TGTGCCAGCAGTAGTGACCCGTCTCCCCGCACAGATACGCAGTATTTT
CASSSDPSPRTDTQYF
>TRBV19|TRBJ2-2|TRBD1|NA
TGTGCCAGTACCGCGACAGGGTTGTACACCGGGGAGCTGTTTTTT
CASTATGLYTGELFF
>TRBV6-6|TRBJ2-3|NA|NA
TGTGCCAGCATCCGGGACCGGTTCACAGATACGCAGTATTTT
CASIRDRFTDTQYF
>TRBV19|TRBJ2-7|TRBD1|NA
TGTGCCAGTAGTACAGGGGGCGGTTACGAGCAGTACTTC
CASSTGGGYEQYF
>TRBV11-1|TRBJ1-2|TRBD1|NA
TGTGCCAGCAGCTGGACAGGGGGAGGTGGCTACACCTTC
CASSWTGGGGYTF
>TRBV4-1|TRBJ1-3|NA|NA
TGCGCCAGCAGCCAACTCCGCTCTGGAAACACCATATATTTT
CASSQLRSGNTIYF
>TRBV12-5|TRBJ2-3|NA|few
TGTGCTAGTGGTTTGGGCACCCCGGGAGCCGGGGCGCAGTATTTT
CASGLGTPGAGAQYF
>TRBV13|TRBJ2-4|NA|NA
TGTGCCAGCAGCTTAGTTGGGGCCGGGTCCAAAAACATTCAGTACTTC
CASSLVGAGSKNIQYF
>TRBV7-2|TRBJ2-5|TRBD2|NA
TGTGCCAGCAGCGTCTGGGGACTAGCAGGAGAGACCCAGTACTTC
CASSVWGLAGETQYF
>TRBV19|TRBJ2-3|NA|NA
TGTGCCAGTAGTCCTTGGGGGAGCCACAGCACAGATACGCAGTATTTT
CASSPWGSHSTDTQYF
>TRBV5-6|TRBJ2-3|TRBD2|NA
TGTGCCAGCAGTTCCCTTCTCGGGACTAGCGGGGAGACCACAGATACGCAGTATTTT
CASSSLLGTSGETTDTQYF
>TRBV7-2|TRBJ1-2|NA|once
TGTGCCAGCAGTCCTTTGACAGAAGGGGGCTACACCTTC
CASSPLTEGGYTF
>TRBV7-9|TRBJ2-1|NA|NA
TGTGCCAGCATCTTCCAGGTTAACTCCTACAATGAGCAGTTCTTC
CASIFQVNSYNEQFF
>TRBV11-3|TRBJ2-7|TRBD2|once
TGTGCCAGCAGCCCCGGGGCTAGCGGGGCCTACGAGCAGTACTTC
CASSPGASGAYEQYF
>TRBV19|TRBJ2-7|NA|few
TGTGCCAGTACCCCACCGGGGGCCCCCTACGAGCAGTACTTC
CASTPPGAPYEQYF
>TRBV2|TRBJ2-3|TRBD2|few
TGTGCCAGCAGTCGGGGACTAGCGGGGATTACGCAGTATTTT
CASSRGLAGITQYF
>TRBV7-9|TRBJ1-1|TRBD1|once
TGTGCCAGCACGGGAGGGGGCGTGGGTACTGAAGCTTTCTTT
CASTGGGVGTEAFF
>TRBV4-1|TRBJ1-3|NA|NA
TGCGCCAGCAGCCCGGCAAACGGGGGGCCTGGAAACACCATATATTTT
CASSPANGGPGNTIYF
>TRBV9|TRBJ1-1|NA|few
TGTGCCAGCAGCGCGCCAAAAGGGACACCTTTCTTT
CASSAPKGTPFF
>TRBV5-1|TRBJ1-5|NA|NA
TGCGCCAGCAGCTTCGGGGTTAATCAGCCCCAGCATTTT
CASSFGVNQPQHF
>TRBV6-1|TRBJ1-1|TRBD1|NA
TGTGCCAGCAGTGGAGCTTGGACAGGGCGGAACACTGAAGCTTTCTTT
CASSGAWTGRNTEAFF
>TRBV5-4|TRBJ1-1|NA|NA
TGTGCCAGCAGGCTATCGGGGCCGAACACTGAAGCTTTCTTT
CASRLSGPNTEAFF
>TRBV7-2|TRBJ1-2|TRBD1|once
TGTGCCAGCAGCTTAGTGACAGGGGGCCCCATGTCCTATGGCTACACCTTC
CASSLVTGGPMSYGYTF
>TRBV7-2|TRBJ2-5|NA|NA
TGTGCCAGCAGCTTTGCGGGACTGGGGGAGACCCAGTACTTC
CASSFAGLGETQYF
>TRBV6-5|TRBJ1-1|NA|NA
TGTGCCAGCAGTCCCGGGGCCGGGAGGAACACTGAAGCTTTCTTT
CASSPGAGRNTEAFF
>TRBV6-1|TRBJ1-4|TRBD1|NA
TGTGCCAGCAGTGAGAACAGGGGAGGGAGTGAAAAACTGTTTTTT
CASSENRGGSEKLFF
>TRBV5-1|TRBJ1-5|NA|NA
TGCGCCAGCAGCTTGGATGGAACAGGGAATCGAAATCAGCCCCAGCATTTT
CASSLDGTGNRNQPQHF
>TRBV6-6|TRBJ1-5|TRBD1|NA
TGTGCCAGCAGGGACAGGGGAGTACAGCCCCAGCATTTT
CASRDRGVQPQHF
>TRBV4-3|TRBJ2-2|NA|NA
TGCGCCAGCACCCCTTCGGCAGGGGGGACGAACACCGGGGAGCTGTTTTTT
CASTPSAGGTNTGELFF